One T cell receptor beta chain is described in this entry. The antigen is undetermined. The repertoire was sequenced with immunoSEQ multiplex PCR; TCRdb's copy has only in-frame clones and lacks some. The sample records about 40,000 clones, approximately 87% being singletons. This sample was included in a study of PD-1 blockade in classical Hodgkin lymphoma. Study-level points and caveats: Diversity in CD4+ TCRs, unlike that measured in CD8+ TCRs, had risen significantly by C4D1.

Germline trimming cut 5 bases from V and 0 bases from J; bases unmatched to any gene: 4. Germline CDR1 MNHNY, CDR2 SVGAGI (reference sequence). The CDR3 spans 14 residues. The patients all showed relapse after autologous stem cell transplantation, while their brentuximab vedotin exposure varied. The specimen comprised peripheral blood mononuclear cells (PBMCs), sampled at baseline. This clonotype was obtained from a human donor with classical Hodgkin lymphoma. The chain combines TRBV6-6 with TRBJ2-7; 7 bases agree with TRBD1. This CDR3 reads CASSRTGSSYEQYF. CDR3 nucleotide sequence: TGTGCCAGCAGTCGGACAGGCAGCTCCTACGAGCAGTACTTC.